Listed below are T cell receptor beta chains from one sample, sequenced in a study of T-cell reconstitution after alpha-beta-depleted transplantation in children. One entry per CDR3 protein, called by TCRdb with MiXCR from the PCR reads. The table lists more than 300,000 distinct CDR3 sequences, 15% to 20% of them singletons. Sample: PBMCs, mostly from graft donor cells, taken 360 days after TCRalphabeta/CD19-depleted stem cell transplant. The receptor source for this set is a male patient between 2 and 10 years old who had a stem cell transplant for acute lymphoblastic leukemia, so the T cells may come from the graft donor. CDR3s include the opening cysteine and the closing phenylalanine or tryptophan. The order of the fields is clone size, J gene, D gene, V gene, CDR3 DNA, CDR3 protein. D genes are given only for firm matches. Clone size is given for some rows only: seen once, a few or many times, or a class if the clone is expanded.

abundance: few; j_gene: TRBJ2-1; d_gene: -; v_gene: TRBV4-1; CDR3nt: TGCGCCAGCAGCCCGTCGGCCCTTCCTACACCAATTGAGCAGTTCTTC; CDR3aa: CASSPSALPTPIEQFF
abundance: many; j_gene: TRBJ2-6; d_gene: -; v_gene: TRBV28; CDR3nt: TGTGCCAGCAGTCCTATTCCCGGGACAACCTCTGGGGCCAACGTCCTGACTTTC; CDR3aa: CASSPIPGTTSGANVLTF
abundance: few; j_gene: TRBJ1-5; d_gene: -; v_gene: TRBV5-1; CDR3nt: TGCGCCAGCAGCTCAGGGTATAGCAATCAGCCCCAGCATTTT; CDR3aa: CASSSGYSNQPQHF
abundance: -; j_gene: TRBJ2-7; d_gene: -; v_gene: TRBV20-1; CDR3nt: TGCAGTGCCGAACGGGTAGGGTACGAGCAGTACTTC; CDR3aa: CSAERVGYEQYF
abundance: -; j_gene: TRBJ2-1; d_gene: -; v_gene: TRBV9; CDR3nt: TGTGCCAGCAGCGTAGGGCTAGTTTGGGGTGAGCAGTTCTTC; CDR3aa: CASSVGLVWGEQFF
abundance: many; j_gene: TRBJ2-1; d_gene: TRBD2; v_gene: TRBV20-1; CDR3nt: TGCAGTGCTGGGACTAGCGCTCACAATGAGCAGTTCTTC; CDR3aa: CSAGTSAHNEQFF
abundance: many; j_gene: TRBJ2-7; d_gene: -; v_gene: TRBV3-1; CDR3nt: TGTGCCAGCAGCCACCAGGTCCCCTACGAGCAGTACTTC; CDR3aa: CASSHQVPYEQYF
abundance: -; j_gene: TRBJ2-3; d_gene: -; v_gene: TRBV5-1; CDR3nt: TGCGCCAGCAGCTTGGGGCATGGTGGGAACAGCCCCCACACAGATACGCAGTATTTT; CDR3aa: CASSLGHGGNSPHTDTQYF
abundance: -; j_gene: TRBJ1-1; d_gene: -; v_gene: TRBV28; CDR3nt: TGTGCCACTAAGGGGCCCGGTGGTGAAGCTTTCTTT; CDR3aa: CATKGPGGEAFF
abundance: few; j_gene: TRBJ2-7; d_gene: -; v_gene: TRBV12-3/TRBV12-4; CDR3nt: TGTGCCAGCAGTTTGGCGCAGGGACGTCGCGAGCAGTACTTC; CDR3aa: CASSLAQGRREQYF
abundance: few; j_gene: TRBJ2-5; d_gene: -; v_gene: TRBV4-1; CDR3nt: TGCGCCAGCAGCCCGGGACGGCAAGAGACCCAGTACTTC; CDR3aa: CASSPGRQETQYF
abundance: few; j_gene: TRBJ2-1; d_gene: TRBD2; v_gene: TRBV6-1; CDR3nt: TGTGCCAGCGGACTAGCGGGAATTGATGAGCAGTTCTTC; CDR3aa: CASGLAGIDEQFF
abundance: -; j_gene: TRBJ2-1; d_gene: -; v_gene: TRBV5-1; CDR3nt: TGCGCCAGCAGTCTGGAGGAGGCTAGCCATTACAATGAGCAGTTCTTC; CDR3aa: CASSLEEASHYNEQFF
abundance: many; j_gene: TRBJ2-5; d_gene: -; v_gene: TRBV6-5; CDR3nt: TGTGCCAGCAGTTACGACCAGGTGACCCAGTACTTC; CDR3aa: CASSYDQVTQYF
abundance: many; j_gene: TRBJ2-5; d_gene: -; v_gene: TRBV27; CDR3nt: TGTGCCAGCAGCTCGCTGGGAGGTTCCCAAGAGACCCAGTACTTC; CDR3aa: CASSSLGGSQETQYF